This TCR beta chain is from a study of blood T cell repertoires in COVID-19. Individuals drawn from 20 to 30 US areas were roughly 18 to 89 years old. Participants had their cohort set by participant-reported clinical history. Per the original methods: It was from reference gene primer amplification that nucleated cell counts were estimated. The assay was immunoSEQ multiplex PCR, and TCRdb's table has in-frame clones only and misses some. That table supplies the V and J calls and clone size; D and trimming were determined from the DNA. The data contain 150,000 to 200,000 clones, around 83% of them singletons. The sequence derives from a young woman who had been exposed to COVID-19. The specimen sequenced was PBMCs or T cells enriched from blood (not recorded which).

The CDR3 spells CASSIGQGSHGYTF. CDR3 nucleotide sequence: TGTGCCAGTAGTATCGGACAGGGTTCCCATGGCTACACCTTC. The gene calls are TRBV19 and TRBJ1-2; 8 bases line up with TRBD1. V trimming: 3 bases; J trimming: 6 bases; junction bases outside the gene matches: 6. The CDR3 is 14 amino acids. CDR1 is LNHDA and CDR2 is SQIVND in the germline V gene (reference sequence).